The present T cell receptor beta chain was sequenced within a study of cytomegalovirus exposure and HLA in healthy donors. Study-wide results and limits: A later analysis showed HLA-associated TCR beta chains outstripping equally common others in clonal expansion.

Amplification used 60 Vbeta primers and 13 Jbeta primers. Profiling relied on immunoSEQ multiplex PCR, and the TCRdb table lists in-frame clones only, not all of them. The table has roughly 150,000 clones, over 80% seen once. Comments on this clone: Its antigen is as yet unknown.

The TCR comes from a male donor in good health and CMV-seronegative. Sequencing used PBMCs.

CDR3 amino acids: CASSRTGAGNTIYF. The CDR3 DNA reads TGTGCCAGCAGCCGGACAGGAGCTGGAAACACCATATATTTT. V gene TRBV6-6 combines with J gene TRBJ1-3, with 7 bases lining up with TRBD1. Trimming at V came to 6 bases and at J to 2 bases, leaving 4 bases not matched to a gene. The CDR3 loop spans 14 amino acids. Germline CDR1 is MNHNY and CDR2 is SVGAGI (reference sequence).